The sequence of this TCR beta chain was determined in a study of OX40 agonist ivuxolimab in advanced cancers. Across the whole study: It was ivuxolimab, an agonistic anti-OX40 (CD134) antibody, that patients were treated with.

Study-wide results and limits: A proportion of nonresponders additionally exhibited low normalized T-cell clonal expansion.

Using immunoSEQ multiplex PCR, the repertoire was profiled, and TCRdb retains in-frame clones only, with some absent. The top ten clones hold 14% of a sample with 65,000 to 85,000 clones, about 93% of them seen once. Notes on this clone: Its matching antigen is unknown.

Germline V CDR1 and CDR2: MDHEN, SYDVKM. Trimming stripped 6 bases from V and 2 bases from J, with 14 bases between. This CDR3 has 14 residues. This chain joins TRBV28 and TRBJ2-7, with D maybe TRBD1 (6 bases). The TCR originated in an adult with an advanced solid tumor such as melanoma, head and neck, liver or kidney cancer. The source material was CD4+ or CD8+ T cells sorted from blood, sampled in a trial of the OX40 agonist ivuxolimab. CDR3: CASSRFDRPYEQYF. As DNA, the CDR3 is TGTGCCAGCAGCCGCTTCGACAGGCCCTACGAGCAGTACTTC.